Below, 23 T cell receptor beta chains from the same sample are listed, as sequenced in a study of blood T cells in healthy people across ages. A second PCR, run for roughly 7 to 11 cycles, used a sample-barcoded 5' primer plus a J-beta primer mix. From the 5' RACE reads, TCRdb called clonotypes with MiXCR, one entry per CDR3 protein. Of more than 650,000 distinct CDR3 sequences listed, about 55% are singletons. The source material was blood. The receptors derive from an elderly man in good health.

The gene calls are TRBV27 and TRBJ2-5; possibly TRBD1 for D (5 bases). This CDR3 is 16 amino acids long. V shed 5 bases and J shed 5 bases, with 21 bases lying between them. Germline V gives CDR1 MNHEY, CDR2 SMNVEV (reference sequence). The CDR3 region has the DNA TGTGCCAGCAGTCCACGGGCAGGGTATGGTGGGGAGACCCAGTACTTC. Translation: CASSPRAGYGGETQYF.

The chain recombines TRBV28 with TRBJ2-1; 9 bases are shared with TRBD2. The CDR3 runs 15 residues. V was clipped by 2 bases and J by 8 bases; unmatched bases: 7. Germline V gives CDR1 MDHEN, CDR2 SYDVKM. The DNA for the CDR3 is TGTGCCAGCAGTTTAAGGACTAGCGAGAGCTATGAGCAGTTCTTC. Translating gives CASSLRTSESYEQFF.

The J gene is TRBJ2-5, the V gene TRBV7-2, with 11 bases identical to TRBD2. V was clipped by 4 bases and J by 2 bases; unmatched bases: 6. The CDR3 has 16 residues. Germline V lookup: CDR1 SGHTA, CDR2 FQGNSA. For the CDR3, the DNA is TGTGCCAGCAGCTCTATTAGCGGGAGGGGGCAAGAGACCCAGTACTTC. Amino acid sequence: CASSSISGRGQETQYF.

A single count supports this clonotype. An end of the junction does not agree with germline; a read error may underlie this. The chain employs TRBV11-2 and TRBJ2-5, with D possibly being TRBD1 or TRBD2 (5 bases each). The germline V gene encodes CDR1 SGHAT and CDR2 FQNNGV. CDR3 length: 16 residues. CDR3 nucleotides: TGTGCCAGCAGCTTACGGGGTGCAGGGAGAAGAGAGGCCCAGTACTTC. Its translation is CASSLRGAGRREAQYF. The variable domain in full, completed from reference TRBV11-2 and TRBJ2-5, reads EAGVAQSPRYKIIEKRQSVAFWCNPISGHATLYWYQQILGQGPKLLIQFQNNGVVDDSQLPKDRFSAERLKGVDSTLKIQPAKLEDSAVYLCASSLRGAGRREAQYFGPGTRLLVL.

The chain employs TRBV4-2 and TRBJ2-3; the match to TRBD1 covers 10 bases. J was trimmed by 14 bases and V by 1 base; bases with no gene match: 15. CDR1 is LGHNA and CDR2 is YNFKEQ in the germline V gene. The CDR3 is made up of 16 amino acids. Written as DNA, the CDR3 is TGTGCCAGCAGCCAAGGGACAGGGGGAAAGGGCAGATACGCGTATTTT. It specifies CASSQGTGGKGRYAYF.

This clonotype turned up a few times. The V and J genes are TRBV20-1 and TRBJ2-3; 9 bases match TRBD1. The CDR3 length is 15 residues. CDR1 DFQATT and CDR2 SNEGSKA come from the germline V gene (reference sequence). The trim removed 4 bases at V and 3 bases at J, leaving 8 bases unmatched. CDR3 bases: TGCAGTGCTACTCCGGGACAGGGAACAACAGATACGCAGTATTTT. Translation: CSATPGQGTTDTQYF.

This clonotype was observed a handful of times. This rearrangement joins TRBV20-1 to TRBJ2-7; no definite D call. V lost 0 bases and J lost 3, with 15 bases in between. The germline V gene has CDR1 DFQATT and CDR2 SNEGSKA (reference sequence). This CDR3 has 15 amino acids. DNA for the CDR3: TGCAGTGCTAGAGATCGCGGAAATTACCTCTACGAGCAGTACTTC. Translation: CSARDRGNYLYEQYF.

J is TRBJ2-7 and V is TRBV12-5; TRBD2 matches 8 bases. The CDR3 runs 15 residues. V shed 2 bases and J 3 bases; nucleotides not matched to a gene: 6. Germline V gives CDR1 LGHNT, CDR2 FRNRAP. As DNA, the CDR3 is TGTGCTAGTGGTTTGATAGCGGGGAACTACTACGAGCAGTACTTC. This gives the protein CASGLIAGNYYEQYF.

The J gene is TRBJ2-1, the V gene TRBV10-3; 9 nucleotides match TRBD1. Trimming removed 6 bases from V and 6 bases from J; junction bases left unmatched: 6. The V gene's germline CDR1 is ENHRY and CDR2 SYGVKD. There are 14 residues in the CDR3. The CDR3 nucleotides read TGTGCCATCAGCGGGACAGGGACCCTCAATGAGCAGTTCTTC. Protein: CAISGTGTLNEQFF.

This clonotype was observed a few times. This chain's CDR3 is CASSLGLGTGNQPQHF. CDR3 nucleotides: TGTGCCAGCAGTTTAGGATTGGGTACGGGCAATCAGCCCCAGCATTTT. This rearrangement joins TRBV12-3 or TRBV12-4 to TRBJ1-5; unclear D gene. The CDR3 loop spans 16 amino acids. The V end lost 1 base, the J end lost 2 bases, and 12 bases lay between the germline ends.

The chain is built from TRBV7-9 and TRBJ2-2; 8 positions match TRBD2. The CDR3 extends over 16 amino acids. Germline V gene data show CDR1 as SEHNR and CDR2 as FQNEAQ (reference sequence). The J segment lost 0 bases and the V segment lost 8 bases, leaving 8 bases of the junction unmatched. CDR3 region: CASGRAGGPNTGELFF. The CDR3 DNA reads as TGTGCCAGCGGTCGCGCGGGAGGACCGAACACCGGGGAGCTGTTTTTT.

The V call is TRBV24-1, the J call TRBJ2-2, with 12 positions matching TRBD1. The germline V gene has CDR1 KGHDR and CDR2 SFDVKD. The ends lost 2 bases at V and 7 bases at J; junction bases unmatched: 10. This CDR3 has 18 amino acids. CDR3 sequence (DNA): TGTGCCACCAGTGATTCCCGCCCGGGACAGGGGGCGAGCGGGGAGCTGTTTTTT. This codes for CATSDSRPGQGASGELFF.

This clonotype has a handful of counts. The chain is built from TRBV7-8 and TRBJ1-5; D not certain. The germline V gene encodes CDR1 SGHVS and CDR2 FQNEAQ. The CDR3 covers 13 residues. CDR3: CACGENSNQPQHF. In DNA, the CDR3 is TGTGCTTGCGGTGAGAATAGCAATCAGCCCCAGCATTTT. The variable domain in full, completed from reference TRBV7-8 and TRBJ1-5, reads GAGVSQSPRYKVAKRGQDVALRCDPISGHVSLFWYQQALGQGPEFLTYFQNEAQLDKSGLPSDRFFAERPEGSVSTLKIQRTQQEDSAVYLCACGENSNQPQHFGDGTRLSIL.

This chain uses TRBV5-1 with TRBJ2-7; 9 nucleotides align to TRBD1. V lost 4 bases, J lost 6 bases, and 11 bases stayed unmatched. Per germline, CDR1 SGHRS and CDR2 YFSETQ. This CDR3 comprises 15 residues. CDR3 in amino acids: CASSTQTGGGLEQYF. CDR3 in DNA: TGCGCCAGCAGCACCCAGACAGGGGGGGGCCTCGAGCAGTACTTC.

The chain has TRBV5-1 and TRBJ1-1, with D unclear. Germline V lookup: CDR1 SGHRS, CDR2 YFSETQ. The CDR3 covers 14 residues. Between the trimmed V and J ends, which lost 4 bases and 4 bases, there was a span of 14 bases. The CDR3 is CASSPDEGSTEAFF. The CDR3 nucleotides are TGCGCCAGCAGCCCCGACGAAGGGTCCACTGAAGCTTTCTTT.

The CDR3 spells CASSTLPVGEISYNEQFF. The CDR3, as DNA: TGTGCCAGCAGCACGTTACCCGTGGGGGAGATAAGCTACAATGAGCAGTTCTTC. V is TRBV3-1 and J is TRBJ2-1, with D perhaps being TRBD1 or TRBD2 (5 bases each). This CDR3 region has 18 residues. Germline-derived CDR1 and CDR2 are LGHDT and YNNKEL (reference sequence). The germline V and J ends were trimmed by 5 bases and 3 bases, with 23 bases remaining between them.

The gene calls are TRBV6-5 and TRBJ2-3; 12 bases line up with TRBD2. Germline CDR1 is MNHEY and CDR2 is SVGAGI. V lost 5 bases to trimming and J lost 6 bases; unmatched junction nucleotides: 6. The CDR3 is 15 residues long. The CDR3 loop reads CASSPSSGRVDTQYF. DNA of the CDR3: TGTGCCAGCAGTCCCTCTAGCGGGAGGGTGGATACGCAGTATTTT.

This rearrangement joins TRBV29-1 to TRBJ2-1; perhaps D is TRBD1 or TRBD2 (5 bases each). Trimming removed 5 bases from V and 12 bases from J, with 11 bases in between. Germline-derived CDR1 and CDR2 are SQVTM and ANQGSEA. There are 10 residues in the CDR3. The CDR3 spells CSVTPGGQFF. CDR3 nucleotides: TGCAGCGTTACTCCTGGGGGGCAGTTCTTC.

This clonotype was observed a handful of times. The CDR3 loop is CASSVDRWSSYNEQFF. The CDR3 nucleotides read TGTGCCAGCAGCGTAGATAGGTGGAGCTCCTACAATGAGCAGTTCTTC. The chain employs TRBV9 and TRBJ2-1; D remains unclear. V lost 0 bases, J lost 0 bases, and 10 bases lay in between. The CDR3 runs 16 residues. Germline V gene data show CDR1 as SGDLS and CDR2 as YYNGEE.

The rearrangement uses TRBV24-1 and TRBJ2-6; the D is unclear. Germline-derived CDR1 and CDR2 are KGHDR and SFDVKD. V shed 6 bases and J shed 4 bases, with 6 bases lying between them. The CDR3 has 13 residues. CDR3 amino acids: CATSPVGANVLTF. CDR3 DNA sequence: TGTGCCACCAGTCCGGTCGGGGCCAACGTCCTGACTTTC.

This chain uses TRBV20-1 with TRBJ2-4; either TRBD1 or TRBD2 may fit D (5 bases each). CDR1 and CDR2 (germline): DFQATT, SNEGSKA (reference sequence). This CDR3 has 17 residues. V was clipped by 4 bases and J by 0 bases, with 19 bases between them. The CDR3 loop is CSATRLGVRLAKNIQYF. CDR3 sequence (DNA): TGCAGTGCTACGCGTTTGGGGGTCAGGCTAGCCAAAAACATTCAGTACTTC.

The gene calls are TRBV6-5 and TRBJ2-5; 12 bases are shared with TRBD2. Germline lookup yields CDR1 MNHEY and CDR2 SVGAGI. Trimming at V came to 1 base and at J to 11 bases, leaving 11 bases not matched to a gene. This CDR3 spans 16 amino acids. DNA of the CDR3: TGTGCCAGCAGTTACTTGCTAGCGGGAGGGCTGGGAGAGCAGTACTTC. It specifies CASSYLLAGGLGEQYF.

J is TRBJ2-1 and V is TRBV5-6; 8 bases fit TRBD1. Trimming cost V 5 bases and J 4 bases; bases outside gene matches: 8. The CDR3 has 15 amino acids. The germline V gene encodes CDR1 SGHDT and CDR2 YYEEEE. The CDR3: CASRPTGDGYNEQFF. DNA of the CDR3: TGTGCCAGCAGACCGACAGGGGACGGTTACAATGAGCAGTTCTTC.